These 10 T cell receptor beta chains were sequenced from one sample in a study of blood T cell repertoires in COVID-19. The protocol was immunoSEQ multiplex PCR, while the TCRdb copy is restricted to in-frame clones and leaves out a portion. The sample holds 150,000 to 200,000 clones, approximately 82% seen once. Specimen: PBMCs or T cells enriched from blood (not recorded which). The source of these receptors is a woman aged 45-65 years who had recovered from COVID-19.

This clone has more than one count but fewer than ten. The chain employs TRBV5-8 and TRBJ2-3; the match to TRBD1 covers 8 bases. The CDR3 loop spans 15 amino acids. With 6 bases clipped from V and 2 bases from J, the junction kept 8 bases outside the gene matches. Germline V gives CDR1 SGHTS, CDR2 YDEGEE. The CDR3 sequence is CASNKRTGTTDTQYF. The CDR3 DNA is TGTGCCAGCAACAAAAGGACAGGGACCACAGATACGCAGTATTTT.

V usage is TRBV2 and J usage is TRBJ2-3; no clear D. There are 15 residues in the CDR3. CDR1 is SNHLY, CDR2 FYNNEI, per germline. V was clipped by 2 bases and J by 5 bases, with 14 bases between them. The CDR3 protein is CASSERQTSRDTQYF. CDR3 bases: TGTGCCAGCAGTGAAAGGCAGACCTCTAGAGATACGCAGTATTTT.

J is TRBJ2-7 and V is TRBV25-1, with D possibly matching TRBD1 (6 bases). The germline V gene encodes CDR1 MGHDK and CDR2 SYGVNS. V lost 0 bases to trimming and J lost 12 bases, with 9 bases between them. This CDR3 spans 11 amino acids. Here the CDR3 DNA reads TGTGCCAGCAGTGAATATGGGGGCTCGTACTTC. Its protein product is CASSEYGGSYF.

This clone was seen a few times. V gene TRBV11-2 combines with J gene TRBJ1-1, with D uncertain. This CDR3 has 12 residues. The ends were cut back, 5 bases at V and 5 bases at J, with 9 bases in the middle. Germline assignment: CDR1 SGHAT and CDR2 FQNNGV. The DNA for the CDR3 is TGTGCCAGCAGCCGAAGCAGGACTGAAGCTTTCTTT. Translated: CASSRSRTEAFF.

V gene TRBV21-1 combines with J gene TRBJ2-1; the table's D call TRBD2 went unverified against the DNA. TRBV21-1 is marked as a pseudogene. The CDR3 covers 19 residues. The DNA for the CDR3 is TGTGCCAGCAGCAAATCTGGCGGGAGGGACCAGGGGTGCTACAATGAGCAGTTCTTC. Protein: CASSKSGGRDQGCYNEQFF.

V gene TRBV2 combines with J gene TRBJ2-7, with 10 bases lining up with TRBD1. Germline-derived CDR1 and CDR2 are SNHLY and FYNNEI. The junction had 8 bases not matched to a gene; V was cut back by 6 bases and J by 6 bases. This CDR3 spans 14 amino acids. CDR3 sequence: CASSIRDRGLEQYF. In nucleotides, the CDR3 is TGTGCCAGCAGCATACGGGACAGGGGTCTCGAGCAGTACTTC.

The chain has TRBV28 and TRBJ1-1, with D perhaps matching TRBD1 (5 bases). V lost 6 bases and J lost 0, with 8 bases in between. This CDR3 is built from 13 residues. Germline V gene lookup returns CDR1 MDHEN and CDR2 SYDVKM. CDR3 sequence (DNA): TGTGCCAGCAGAGGACACTTGAACACTGAAGCTTTCTTT. Encoded protein: CASRGHLNTEAFF.

This chain connects TRBV7-9 to TRBJ2-1, with D possibly TRBD1 on 6 matching bases. Germline loops: CDR1 SEHNR, CDR2 FQNEAQ (reference sequence). The CDR3 sequence is 14 residues long. Trimming pared 7 bases from V and 6 bases from J, leaving 16 bases between. This CDR3 reads CASIKGSTGNEQFF. CDR3 DNA: TGTGCCAGCATTAAGGGATCGACAGGCAATGAGCAGTTCTTC.

The chain combines TRBV5-6 with TRBJ1-2, with 7 positions matching TRBD1. Germline CDR1 reads SGHDT; CDR2 reads YYEEEE. The CDR3 is 16 residues long. Trimming removed 2 bases from V and 7 bases from J; junction bases left unmatched: 14. This chain's CDR3 is CASSFGWGQTEFGYTF. Written as DNA, the CDR3 is TGTGCCAGCAGCTTTGGTTGGGGACAGACTGAGTTTGGCTACACCTTC.

As regards this clone: Distinct nucleotide sequences in the sample also encode this CDR3. The chain carries TRBV7-2 and TRBJ2-7; possibly TRBD2 for D (6 bases). The germline V and J ends were trimmed by 1 base and 6 bases, with 10 bases remaining between them. CDR1 is SGHTA, CDR2 FQGNSA, per germline. This CDR3 contains 13 residues. The CDR3 sequence is CASSLGPGGEQYF. In DNA form, the CDR3 reads TGTGCCAGCAGCTTAGGTCCCGGGGGCGAGCAGTACTTC.